A selection of T cell receptor beta chains follows, all from one sample in a study of T cell repertoires in cytomegalovirus infection. TCRdb ran MiXCR on the reads and lists one entry per CDR3 protein. Seen here are fewer than 1,000,000 distinct CDR3 sequences, more than 25% observed once, and the top ten hold over 13%. These TCRs are of unknown antigen specificity. Sequences were derived from cultured CD8+ T cells from PBMCs, sampled from culture after CMV antigen stimulation. These receptors were taken from a human donor in good health (CMV status not recorded). Some clones in this sample may be carry-over from other donors' samples. The CDR3 runs from the conserved cysteine through the conserved F or W. Fields, in order: clone size, D gene, J gene, V gene, CDR3 DNA, CDR3 protein. The D gene is left open where the match is weak. The listing skips clone size in some rows; elsewhere it reads once, few, many or a size class.

NA	NA	TRBJ1-1	TRBV29-1	TGCAGCGTTGAAGATTCTAAAGGACAAATAAACACTGAAGCTTTCTTT	CSVEDSKGQINTEAFF
NA	NA	TRBJ2-1	TRBV7-6	TGTGCCAGCAGCGAGGGGGGGGGCATCCATGAGCAGTTCTTC	CASSEGGGIHEQFF
NA	NA	TRBJ1-4	TRBV7-8	TGTGCCAGCAGCTTAGCGGTCAGGGGTTCTAATGAAAAACTGTTTTTT	CASSLAVRGSNEKLFF
many	NA	TRBJ1-5	TRBV7-2	TGTGCCAGCAGCTTAGGCACTTATCAGCCCCAGCATTTT	CASSLGTYQPQHF
NA	TRBD1	TRBJ2-1	TRBV18	TGTGCCAGCTCCCACCGGGACAGGGACAATGAGCAGTTCTTC	CASSHRDRDNEQFF
NA	TRBD1	TRBJ2-2	TRBV13	TGTGCCAGCAGCTTAGAGGGACAGGGGGACGGGGAGCTGTTTTTT	CASSLEGQGDGELFF
few	NA	TRBJ2-3	TRBV4-1	TGCGCCAGCAGCCAAGATATGGCAGATTATTCTAGCACAGATACGCAGTATTTT	CASSQDMADYSSTDTQYF
few	NA	TRBJ2-1	TRBV10-3	TGTGCCATCAGTGATTATCTCGGGGGCCAAGCGGAGAATGAGCAGTTCTTC	CAISDYLGGQAENEQFF
NA	NA	TRBJ2-3	TRBV12-3/TRBV12-4	TGTGCCAGCACCCCCTTAGTCTCCACAGATACGCAGTATTTT	CASTPLVSTDTQYF
many	TRBD1	TRBJ1-2	TRBV2	TGTGCCAGCAGTGAAGGGACAGGAGGGCTCTATGGCTACACCTTC	CASSEGTGGLYGYTF
few	NA	TRBJ1-5	TRBV6-2/TRBV6-3	TGTGCCAGCCGTAGCTATAGCAATCAGCCCCAGCATTTT	CASRSYSNQPQHF
many	TRBD1	TRBJ2-1	TRBV12-3/TRBV12-4	TGTGCCAGCAGTTTCGGGACAGGGCTGAGCGGCAATGAGCAGTTCTTC	CASSFGTGLSGNEQFF
NA	NA	TRBJ1-6	TRBV3-1	TGTGCCAGCAGCCTCGGACGGGATAATTCACCCCTCCACTTT	CASSLGRDNSPLHF
many	NA	TRBJ1-6	TRBV12-3/TRBV12-4	TGTGCCAGCAGTTCCCCCTCGGGACCAAATTCACCCCTCCACTTT	CASSSPSGPNSPLHF
many	TRBD2	TRBJ2-7	TRBV20-1	TGCAGTGCTAGAGACCGCCGCAATCTAGCGGACTCCTACGAGCAGTACTTC	CSARDRRNLADSYEQYF
NA	NA	TRBJ2-2	TRBV7-3	TGTGCCAGCAGCCGTCACCCTGACAGAACGAACACCGGGGAGCTGTTTTTT	CASSRHPDRTNTGELFF
few	TRBD1	TRBJ2-2	TRBV12-3/TRBV12-4	TGTGCCAGCAGTTTATCGGGGACAGGGGTAGGCGGGGAGCTGTTTTTT	CASSLSGTGVGGELFF
many	TRBD2	TRBJ2-3	TRBV28	TGTGCCAGCAGAACTTATGCCCACCTAGCGGGGGTTACAGATACGCAGTATTTT	CASRTYAHLAGVTDTQYF
few	NA	TRBJ2-3	TRBV7-6	TGTGCCAGCAGCCTAGGGGACTCGGCGGATACGCAGTATTTT	CASSLGDSADTQYF
NA	NA	TRBJ2-3	TRBV20-1	TGCAGTAGGTGGGCCACGTACACAGATACGCAGTATTTT	CSRWATYTDTQYF
many	NA	TRBJ1-2	TRBV7-2	TGTGCCAGCAGCGTCCAAAGATATGGCTACACCTTC	CASSVQRYGYTF
few	NA	TRBJ1-6	TRBV6-5	TGTGCCAGCAGTTACGCGACAGCGTACGCGAGCTCCTATAATTCACCCCTCCACTTT	CASSYATAYASSYNSPLHF
many	TRBD2	TRBJ2-5	TRBV7-8	TGTGCCAGCAGCCCGAGCGGGGCCGGAGAGACCCAGTACTTC	CASSPSGAGETQYF
NA	NA	TRBJ2-3	TRBV7-2	TGTGCCAGCAGTCGGGGGGCTCGCACAGATACGCAGTATTTT	CASSRGARTDTQYF
few	TRBD1	TRBJ2-1	TRBV19	TGTGCCAGTAGGGTGGGGACAGGGGTGTTTAATGAGCAGTTCTTC	CASRVGTGVFNEQFF
few	NA	TRBJ2-5	TRBV10-3	TGTGCCATCAGTGAGGGAGAGGGATGGGAGACCCAGTACTTC	CAISEGEGWETQYF
NA	TRBD1	TRBJ2-7	TRBV28	TGTGCCAGCAGTTCACCGGGACAGGGGATAACCTACGAGCAGTACTTC	CASSSPGQGITYEQYF
NA	NA	TRBJ1-1	TRBV5-8	TGTGTCAGCAGCTTGGGCGGGATGAACACTGAAGCTTTCTTT	CVSSLGGMNTEAFF
few	NA	TRBJ2-3	TRBV9	TGTGCCAGCAGCGTAGGAAGGAGTTCCACAGATACGCAGTATTTT	CASSVGRSSTDTQYF
once	TRBD1	TRBJ2-3	TRBV2	TGTGCCAGCTGGACAGGGGGGGCAGATACGCAGTATTTT	CASWTGGADTQYF
NA	NA	TRBJ1-2	TRBV12-3/TRBV12-4	TGTGCCAGCAGTTCGACAGACTATGGCTACACCTTC	CASSSTDYGYTF
many	TRBD1	TRBJ2-5	TRBV7-9	TGTGCCAGCAGCCCCCGGGGGGACAGGGGGCTACCTACCTTC	CASSPRGDRGLPTF
many	NA	TRBJ2-7	TRBV7-8	TGTGCCAGCAGCCCAACCCCGACAGCTTACGAGCAGTACTTC	CASSPTPTAYEQYF
NA	TRBD2	TRBJ2-1	TRBV27	TGTGCCAGCATGGGACTAGCGGGGGGACACAATGAGCAGTTCTTC	CASMGLAGGHNEQFF
few	NA	TRBJ1-6	TRBV6-1	TGTGCCAGCTCGAAGAATTCACCCCTCCACTTT	CASSKNSPLHF
many	NA	TRBJ1-5	TRBV6-1	TGTGCCAGCGGGGCAGGGCGAAATCAGCCCCAGCATTTT	CASGAGRNQPQHF
NA	TRBD2	TRBJ2-3	TRBV6-2/TRBV6-3	TGTGCCAGCAGTTGTGCTTCGCGGGGGGGCGGGCGCGCAGATACGCAGTATTTT	CASSCASRGGGRADTQYF
few	NA	TRBJ2-7	TRBV7-2	TGTGCCAGCAGCTTAGACAGGGTTGGTGGCGAGCAGTACTTC	CASSLDRVGGEQYF
few	TRBD2	TRBJ2-1	TRBV10-3	TGTGCCACCTGGGGGGGGGGAGACAACGGCAGATACAAGGGATACAATGAGCAGTTCTTC	CATWGGGDNGRYKGYNEQFF
many	TRBD1	TRBJ1-2	TRBV7-9	TGTGCCAGCAGCTTAGCGGGGACAGGAGTTCCAAACTATGGCTACACCTTC	CASSLAGTGVPNYGYTF
few	NA	TRBJ1-1	TRBV7-9	TGTGCCAGCAGGTCCGGGGGCGGTTTGAACACTGAAGCTTTCTTT	CASRSGGGLNTEAFF
NA	NA	TRBJ2-7	TRBV10-3	TGTGCCACCTCAGTGGGCCGGGACCAGTTCTCCGAGCAGTACTTC	CATSVGRDQFSEQYF
few	NA	TRBJ1-2	TRBV27	TGTGCCAGCAGAGGGCAGGGTAAAGATGGCTACACCTTC	CASRGQGKDGYTF
few	NA	TRBJ2-7	TRBV12-5	TGTGCTAGTGGTTCCGGGACAAACTACGAGCAGTACTTC	CASGSGTNYEQYF
NA	NA	TRBJ2-1	TRBV4-3	TGCGCCAGCAGCCCTGGAAGGGGGGGGATTGGTGAGCAGTTCTTC	CASSPGRGGIGEQFF
NA	TRBD2	TRBJ2-7	TRBV5-4	TGTGCCAGCAGCCCCGAAGGGGGACTAGCGGGGGGGTACGAGCAGTACTTC	CASSPEGGLAGGYEQYF
NA	NA	TRBJ1-2	TRBV12-3/TRBV12-4	TGTGCCAGCAGTGACAATAGTGTGGCCTATGGCTACACCTTC	CASSDNSVAYGYTF
few	TRBD2	TRBJ2-1	TRBV29-1	TGCAGCGCCCCGGGGGGACCGCAGTTCTTC	CSAPGGPQFF
NA	NA	TRBJ1-2	TRBV5-1	TGCGCCAGCAGCTTGGAGCCAGTGACTGGTGATTATGGCTACACCTTC	CASSLEPVTGDYGYTF
NA	NA	TRBJ1-3	TRBV7-6	TGTGCCAGCAGCTCAAACCCGGACTCTGGAAACACCATATATTTT	CASSSNPDSGNTIYF